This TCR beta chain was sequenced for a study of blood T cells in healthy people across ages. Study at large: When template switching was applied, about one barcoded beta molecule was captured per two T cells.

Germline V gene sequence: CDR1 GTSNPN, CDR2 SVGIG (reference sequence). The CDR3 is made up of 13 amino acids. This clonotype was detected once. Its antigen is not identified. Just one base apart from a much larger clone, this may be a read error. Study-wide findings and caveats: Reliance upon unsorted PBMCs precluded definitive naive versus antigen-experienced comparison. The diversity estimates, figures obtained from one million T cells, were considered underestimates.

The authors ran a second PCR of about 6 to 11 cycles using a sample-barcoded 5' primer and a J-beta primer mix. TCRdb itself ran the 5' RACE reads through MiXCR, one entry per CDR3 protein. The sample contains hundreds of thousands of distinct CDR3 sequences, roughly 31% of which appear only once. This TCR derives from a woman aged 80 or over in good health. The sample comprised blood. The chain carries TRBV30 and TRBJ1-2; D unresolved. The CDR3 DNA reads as TGTGCCTGGAGTGTACACCCAGTAGACGGCTGCACCTTC. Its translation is CAWSVHPVDGCTF.